The clone carrying this T cell receptor (beta chain) came up once. Its antigen is as yet unknown. The primer mix had 60 Vbeta and 13 Jbeta primers. Method: immunoSEQ multiplex PCR; TCRdb's copy keeps in-frame clones and lacks some. The table lists some 170,000 clones, under 90% of them singletons. The data stem from a study of cytomegalovirus exposure and HLA in healthy donors. Findings of the study overall: A later analysis, which compared TCR beta chains of equal frequency, found the HLA-associated ones more clonally expanded. Presence/absence analyses supposed approximately even sequencing depth among donors.

There are 15 residues in the CDR3. V gave up 6 bases and J gave up 4 bases, with 17 bases separating them. The V gene's germline CDR1 is SEHNR and CDR2 FQNEAQ (reference sequence). The chain has TRBV7-9 and TRBJ2-3; tentative D call: TRBD1 (6 bases). The sequence was collected from a man younger than 40 in good health and CMV-seronegative. The sequenced sample was PBMCs. The CDR3 reads CASSQTGIWPDTQYF. The DNA for the CDR3 is TGTGCCAGCAGTCAAACAGGGATTTGGCCAGATACGCAGTATTTT. The full variable domain, completed using reference TRBV7-9 and TRBJ2-3, is DTGVSQNPRHKITKRGQNVTFRCDPISEHNRLYWYRQTLGQGPEFLTYFQNEAQLEKSRLLSDRFSAERPKGSFSTLEIQRTEQGDSAMYLCASSQTGIWPDTQYFGPGTRLTVL.